This T cell receptor beta chain emerged from a study of T-cell memory formation after mild COVID-19 (dated by TCRdb to 2020 to 2022). Study-wide context: Most TCR sequence clusters were specific to one of the two donors. Two young, previously healthy adult volunteers made up the cohort, one male and one female. In two donors, T-cell clones that expanded and contracted after mild COVID-19 were followed by sequencing TCRalpha and TCRbeta repertoires longitudinally.

This clonotype has at least ten counts. The specificity of this receptor is unknown. Relative to the germline gene, one junction end is altered; a read error may explain this. Ficoll-Paque density gradient centrifugation was the method used to isolate PBMCs. The investigation overall reported the following: Clones that contracted from day 15 to 85 showed balanced CD4/CD8 phenotypes, whereas a second wave of clones that expanded from day 15 to 37 leaned towards CD4+. The detection of some responding clones in pre-infection memory suggests that pre-existing cross-reactive memory T cells joined the SARS-CoV-2 response. The study included only a couple of mild cases, and larger cohorts that include severe cases with pre-infection samples were judged to be necessary. Contracting CD4+ clones turned up mainly in the CM and EM memory subsets, whereas EMRA was where CD8+ clones were enriched. Whether the second-wave clones peaking on day 37 were SARS-CoV-2 specific was not confirmed.

From the cysteine through the phenylalanine, the CDR3 covers 15 amino acids. CDR3 DNA is the only sequence kept; it has 45 bases, read in frame from the first base. CDR1 LGHDT and CDR2 YNNKEL are derived from the germline V gene (reference sequence). This sample was sequenced with an Illumina NovaSeq 6000. TCRalpha and TCRbeta cDNA libraries were constructed by 5'RACE with constant-segment primers, with sample barcodes and unique molecular identifiers being introduced. RNA was extracted from every sample with Trizol reagent. Library amplification was performed in two PCR steps, and a second sample barcode and Illumina TruSeq adapters were introduced in the second step. Sequencing of the libraries was done on an Illumina NovaSeq, producing 2 x 150 bp paired-end reads. Per the source publication's procedure: Reads were demultiplexed and collapsed into UMI-guided consensus sequences with migec v1.2.7. With mixcr v2.1.11, UMI consensuses were aligned to TRA and TRB V and J templates and assembled into clonotypes. Expanded or contracted clonotypes were those called significant by both edgeR and NoisET, with noise models trained on biological replicates. edgeR calls used a false discovery rate-adjusted p below 0.01 and a log2 fold-change threshold of 1. As an exploratory analysis of dynamics, max-normalized trajectories of the 1000 most abundant clonotypes were examined by PCA with hierarchical clustering. Separately sequenced CD4+ and CD8+ repertoires were used to assign a CD4 or CD8 phenotype to each responding clone. The public sequencing data were trimmed at Q25 with fastp and processed into clonotypes with MiXCR by TCRdb, which kept only in-frame beta chains. Rows matching on CDR3 protein sequence are summarized as one entry with the most common DNA and genes. What appears here as the V and J calls and clone size reflects TCRdb's work, not the paper's. The sample table lists 130,000 to 150,000 distinct CDR3 sequences, over 6% of them with a count of one. 2% to 2.5% of the sample goes to the ten largest clones.

Sequenced sample: PBMCs or a T cell subset sorted from them (not recorded which). The receptor was isolated from an adult woman who had mild COVID-19 (a few samples of this study predate the infection). The sample titles of this study are shuffled in the database, so cell type and time point are left out; the donor was told from shared clones. The chain links TRBV3-1 with TRBJ2-7, with TRBD2 as a weak D call on 6 bases. For the CDR3, the sequence is CASTQTGRSSYEQYF. The DNA sequence reads TGTGCCAGCACCCAAACTGGGAGGAGCTCCTACGAGCAGTACTTC.